The 27 T cell receptor beta chains listed next were all sequenced from one sample in a study of blood T cells in healthy people across ages. Together with a sample-barcoded 5' primer, a J-beta primer mix was included in a second PCR lasting about 7 to 11 cycles. MiXCR, run by TCRdb on the 5' RACE reads, gives a single entry per CDR3 protein. The data contain around 1,500,000 distinct CDR3 sequences, roughly 27% of them singletons. Sequencing was carried out using blood. The receptors originated from a woman younger than 45 in good health.

There are a few counts of this clonotype. The chain carries TRBV5-1 and TRBJ2-5; tentatively, D is TRBD1 or TRBD2 (7 bases each). The CDR3 spans 17 residues. CDR1 SGHRS and CDR2 YFSETQ come from the germline V gene. Trimming left V 0 bases short and J 0 bases short, with 15 bases between. CDR3 nucleotide sequence: TGCGCCAGCAGCTTGGCCGGCAGGGGGGGGTACCAAGAGACCCAGTACTTC. This codes for CASSLAGRGGYQETQYF. The complete variable domain, with remaining parts taken from reference TRBV5-1 and TRBJ2-5, reads KAGVTQTPRYLIKTRGQQVTLSCSPISGHRSVSWYQQTPGQGLQFLFEYFSETQRNKGNFPGRFSGRQFSNSRSEMNVSTLELGDSALYLCASSLAGRGGYQETQYFGPGTRLLVL.

This clonotype was counted only a few times. The V gene is TRBV6-6, the J gene TRBJ1-1, with TRBD1 matching over 9 bases. The CDR3 totals 12 residues. The trim removed 7 bases at V and 7 bases at J, leaving 4 bases unmatched. Germline V lookup: CDR1 MNHNY, CDR2 SVGAGI (reference sequence). CDR3 DNA sequence: TGTGCCAGCACACAGGGGGCAGATGAAGCTTTCTTT. This sequence encodes CASTQGADEAFF.

This clonotype was seen only a few times. The V call is TRBV20-1, the J call TRBJ2-5; 8 bases map to TRBD1. The J call may be wrong; the DNA end is better matched by TRBJ2-7. From germline, CDR1 is DFQATT and CDR2 SNEGSKA (reference sequence). This CDR3 region has 15 residues. The CDR3 DNA reads TGCAGTGCTATATCCTCGGACAGGGTTCTTTACGAGCAGTACTTC. Protein: CSAISSDRVLYEQYF.

The CDR3 sequence is CASSINPGAWGEKLFF. The CDR3 coding sequence is TGTGCCAGCAGCATTAACCCCGGGGCCTGGGGTGAAAAACTGTTTTTT. This chain uses TRBV7-9 with TRBJ1-4; a weak D match, TRBD1 (5 bases). V lost 5 bases to trimming and J lost 7 bases, with 20 bases between them. CDR1 SEHNR and CDR2 FQNEAQ come from the germline V gene (reference sequence). The CDR3 runs 16 residues.

V is TRBV7-8 and J is TRBJ2-7, with unresolved D. This CDR3 is 13 amino acids long. The V end was cut by 5 bases, the J end by 9 bases, with 17 bases between. Germline V gives CDR1 SGHVS, CDR2 FQNEAQ. The CDR3 DNA reads TGTGCCAGCAGCCCGGGCCCGTCGGAAGGGCAGTACTTC. It yields the protein CASSPGPSEGQYF.

There are many counts of this clonotype. The chain employs TRBV10-2 and TRBJ2-1; TRBD1 matches at 7 bases. Germline lookup yields CDR1 WSHSY and CDR2 SAAADI. The trim removed 6 bases at V and 7 bases at J, leaving 6 bases unmatched. This CDR3 has 13 amino acids. The CDR3 DNA follows: TGCGCCAGCAGCGGACAGGACCGAAATGAGCAGTTCTTC. The encoded protein is CASSGQDRNEQFF.

The V gene is TRBV11-2, the J gene TRBJ2-3; no definite D call. The CDR3 contains 15 residues. The ends were cut back, 2 bases at V and 1 base at J, with 10 bases in the middle. The germline gives CDR1 SGHAT, CDR2 FQNNGV. CDR3 region: CASSLRRIGTDTQYF. CDR3 coding DNA: TGTGCCAGCAGCTTAAGACGGATAGGCACAGATACGCAGTATTTT.

This clonotype was observed once. A much more abundant neighbour one base away suggests this may be a read error. V usage is TRBV7-2 and J usage is TRBJ2-7, with D tentatively TRBD2 (6 bases). The CDR3 runs 14 residues. The germline V gene has CDR1 SGHTA and CDR2 FQGNSA. This chain's CDR3 is CASGLQEGSYEQYF. The CDR3 bases are TGTGCCAGCGGCTTACAGGAGGGCTCCTACGAGCAGTACTTC.

This clonotype was counted once. The chain links TRBV5-6 to TRBJ2-4; D perhaps matches TRBD2 (7 bases). With the DNA end fitting TRBJ2-7 better, the J assignment may be wrong. The CDR3 consists of 15 residues. Germline CDR1 is SGHDT and CDR2 is YYEEEE. CDR3 sequence reads: CASSLGGGGHYEQYF. DNA of the CDR3: TGTGCCAGCAGCTTGGGAGGGGGGGGGCACTACGAGCAGTACTTC.

The DNA for the CDR3 is TGCAGTGCTGGTCGCTCCGGGGACCCACCTGGGGCTAACTATGGCTACACCTTC. Protein product: CSAGRSGDPPGANYGYTF. J is TRBJ1-2 and V is TRBV20-1, with D perhaps TRBD1 (5 bases). Germline CDR1 reads DFQATT; CDR2 reads SNEGSKA (reference sequence). V shed 5 bases and J shed 0 bases, with 25 bases lying between them. The CDR3 length is 18 residues.

The chain uses TRBV29-1 and TRBJ2-7; 9 nucleotides match TRBD2. This CDR3 is built from 15 residues. V was pared by 4 bases and J by 3 bases, with 10 bases of the junction left unmatched. Looked up from germline, CDR1 is SQVTM and CDR2 is ANQGSEA. In DNA form, the CDR3 reads TGCAGCGTTGGCGGGGTTAGCGGGGGAGACTACGAGCAGTACTTC. This gives the protein CSVGGVSGGDYEQYF.

This clonotype was seen a few times. The J gene is TRBJ1-2, the V gene TRBV7-2, with D possibly matching TRBD1 (6 bases). CDR1 is SGHTA, CDR2 FQGNSA, per germline. This CDR3 is built from 14 residues. Trimming removed 4 bases at V and 5 bases at J, with 14 bases between. CDR3 amino acids: CASSSGGTTYGYTF. CDR3 nucleotides: TGTGCCAGCAGCTCCGGGGGCACCACTTATGGCTACACCTTC.

To note about this clonotype: A much bigger clone sits one base away, suggesting this may be a read error. For the CDR3, the DNA is TGTGCCAGCAGTGACTTGGCGGGGGGTTCAGAGCAGTACTTC. Translated, it gives CASSDLAGGSEQYF. This rearrangement joins TRBV6-4 to TRBJ2-4, with 8 bases aligning to TRBD2. This CDR3 region has 14 residues. Unmatched junction bases numbered 9, after V lost 1 base and J lost 13 bases. Per the germline V gene, CDR1 is MRHNA and CDR2 is SNTAGT.

The V gene is TRBV11-2, the J gene TRBJ1-3; D possibly corresponds to TRBD1 (6 bases). The germline V gene has CDR1 SGHAT and CDR2 FQNNGV. Trimming stripped 3 bases from V and 4 bases from J, with 22 bases between. The CDR3 spans 18 residues. Here the CDR3 DNA reads TGTGCCAGCAGCTTCGCAGGGGCCCGCCGTTTGGAAGGAAACACCATATATTTT. Its protein product is CASSFAGARRLEGNTIYF.

This clonotype occurred a few times. The chain recombines TRBV7-9 with TRBJ1-6; D not resolved. V was clipped by 2 bases and J by 0 bases, with 11 bases between them. Germline V CDR1 and CDR2: SEHNR, FQNEAQ (reference sequence). CDR3 length: 17 residues. CDR3 in DNA: TGTGCCAGCAGCTTAAATTGGGGAAGCTCCTATAATTCACCCCTCCACTTT. Translating it yields CASSLNWGSSYNSPLHF.

The chain couples TRBV7-8 to TRBJ2-5; 8 bases map to TRBD1. The CDR3 runs 15 residues. Per germline, CDR1 SGHVS and CDR2 FQNEAQ. The J segment lost 5 bases and the V segment lost 5 bases, leaving 10 bases of the junction unmatched. The CDR3 DNA follows: TGTGCCAGCAGCCTCGACAGGGGTGGTAGTGAGACCCAGTACTTC. Its translation is CASSLDRGGSETQYF. The whole variable domain, remainder taken from reference TRBV7-8 and TRBJ2-5, is GAGVSQSPRYKVAKRGQDVALRCDPISGHVSLFWYQQALGQGPEFLTYFQNEAQLDKSGLPSDRFFAERPEGSVSTLKIQRTQQEDSAVYLCASSLDRGGSETQYFGPGTRLLVL.

This clonotype has ten or more counts. V and J are TRBV7-7 and TRBJ2-1; possibly TRBD2 for D (6 bases). V lost 1 base, J lost 0 bases, and 10 bases lay in between. This CDR3 comprises 16 residues. CDR1 and CDR2 from the germline V gene are SSHAT and FNYEAQ (reference sequence). The CDR3 protein is CASSLGRVSSYNEQFF. In DNA, the CDR3 is TGTGCCAGCAGCTTAGGGAGGGTGAGCTCCTACAATGAGCAGTTCTTC.

Concerning this clonotype: A single base separates this from a much larger clone, so it may be a read error. This sequence joins TRBV25-1 and TRBJ2-7, with a tentative D call TRBD2 (5 bases). The CDR3 is 14 residues long. Germline CDR1 and CDR2: MGHDK and SYGVNS. V was pared by 4 bases and J by 5 bases, with 15 bases between. CDR3 DNA: TGTGCCAGCAGTGGAGAGGGAATGGTCGACGAGCAGTACTTC. Residues: CASSGEGMVDEQYF.

This clonotype was counted a few times. This chain connects TRBV19 to TRBJ2-1; 13 nucleotides line up with TRBD2. The germline CDR1 and CDR2 sequences are LNHDA and SQIVND (reference sequence). V shed 10 bases, J shed 7 bases, and the junction held 13 bases outside the gene matches. The CDR3 has 16 amino acids. As DNA, the CDR3 is TGTGCCACCCGCACTAGCGGGGGGGCCCTGGGGAATGAGCAGTTCTTC. It codes for CATRTSGGALGNEQFF.

At least ten counts were recorded for this clonotype. The chain uses TRBV27 and TRBJ2-7; D is unclear. This CDR3 is 13 amino acids long. Germline loops: CDR1 MNHEY, CDR2 SMNVEV (reference sequence). Trimming shortened V by 6 bases and J by 5 bases, and 14 bases separated the two germline ends. In nucleotides, the CDR3 is TGTGCCAGCAGACCCTCGATTGTTCACGAGCAGTACTTC. It specifies CASRPSIVHEQYF.

This clonotype was seen more than once but under ten times. The junction differs from germline at one of its ends, possibly a read error. The chain employs TRBV5-1 and TRBJ1-1; 8 bases line up with TRBD1. Looked up from germline, CDR1 is SGHRS and CDR2 is YFSETQ. CDR3 size: 14 residues. CDR3 residues: CASSLQGVNTEAFF. CDR3 coding DNA: TGTGCCAGCAGTTTACAGGGGGTGAACACTGAAGCTTTCTTT.

This clonotype was counted at least ten times. This chain links TRBV20-1 with TRBJ2-7; D might be TRBD2 (6 bases). CDR3 length equals 15 residues. Per germline, CDR1 DFQATT and CDR2 SNEGSKA (reference sequence). Trimming cost V 1 base and J 5 bases, with 18 bases left between them. For the CDR3, the DNA is TGCAGTGCTAGAGTAGCGGACAACAGCCCCCACGAGCAGTACTTC. It specifies CSARVADNSPHEQYF.

This chain joins TRBV5-1 and TRBJ2-2; D is unresolved. Trimming removed 1 base from V and 4 bases from J, with 11 bases in between. Germline CDR1 SGHRS, CDR2 YFSETQ. This CDR3 is 15 amino acids long. CDR3 residues: CASSLPGSGTGELFF. The CDR3 bases are TGCGCCAGCAGCTTGCCTGGGTCTGGCACCGGGGAGCTGTTTTTT.

The CDR3 DNA reads as TGTGCCAGCAGTTCTGAGAGCCTCAGCACAGATACGCAGTATTTT. It codes for CASSSESLSTDTQYF. The chain couples TRBV2 to TRBJ2-3; D remains ambiguous. V gave up 5 bases and J gave up 0 bases, with 12 bases separating them. The germline CDR1 and CDR2 sequences are SNHLY and FYNNEI. The CDR3 is 15 amino acids. Full variable domain (missing parts from reference TRBV2 and TRBJ2-3): EPEVTQTPSHQVTQMGQEVILRCVPISNHLYFYWYRQILGQKVEFLVSFYNNEISEKSEIFDDQFSVERPDGSNFTLKIRSTKLEDSAMYFCASSSESLSTDTQYFGPGTRLTVL.

This clonotype was observed at least ten times. The chain recombines TRBV10-3 with TRBJ2-7; no clear D. V was cut by 2 bases and J by 0 bases, with 5 bases left in between. In germline, CDR1 is ENHRY, CDR2 SYGVKD. This CDR3 has 13 residues. This CDR3 is CAISEEVSYEQYF. CDR3 bases: TGTGCCATCAGTGAGGAGGTCTCCTACGAGCAGTACTTC.

This clonotype was seen at least ten times. This sequence joins TRBV7-2 and TRBJ2-4; 7 bases are a match to TRBD1. V was clipped by 4 bases and J by 2 bases; unmatched bases: 2. This CDR3 has 14 amino acids. Germline CDR1 and CDR2: SGHTA and FQGNSA. The chain's CDR3 is CASSSGGTKNIQYF. In DNA form, the CDR3 reads TGTGCCAGCAGCTCAGGGGGTACCAAAAACATTCAGTACTTC.

This clonotype was found many times. The chain employs TRBV5-1 and TRBJ2-7, with 11 bases identical to TRBD1. CDR1 is SGHRS, CDR2 YFSETQ, per germline. Trimming at V came to 1 base and at J to 4 bases, leaving 7 bases not matched to a gene. CDR3 length: 16 amino acids. CDR3 nucleotides: TGCGCCAGCAGCTTGAATTCCGGGACAGGGGGTTACGAGCAGTACTTC. Translated: CASSLNSGTGGYEQYF.